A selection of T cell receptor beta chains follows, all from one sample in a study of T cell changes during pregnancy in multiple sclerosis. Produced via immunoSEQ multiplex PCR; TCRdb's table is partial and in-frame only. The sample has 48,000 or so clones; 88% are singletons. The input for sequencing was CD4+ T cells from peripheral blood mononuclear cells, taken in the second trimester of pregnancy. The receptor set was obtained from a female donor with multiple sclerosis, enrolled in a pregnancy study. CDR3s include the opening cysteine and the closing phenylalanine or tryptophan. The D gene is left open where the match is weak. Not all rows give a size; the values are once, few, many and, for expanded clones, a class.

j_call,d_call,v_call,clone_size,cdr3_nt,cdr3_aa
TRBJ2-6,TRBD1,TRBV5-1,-,TGCGCCAGCAGCTTGGAGAGAGGGGGCATCACCTCTGGGGCCAACGTCCTGACTTTC,CASSLERGGITSGANVLTF
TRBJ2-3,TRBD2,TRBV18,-,TGTGCCAGCTCACCGTGGACTAGCGGGAAGAGCACAGATACGCAGTATTTT,CASSPWTSGKSTDTQYF
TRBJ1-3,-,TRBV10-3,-,TGTGCCATCAGTAGCGAAGTCTCTGGAAACACCATATATTTT,CAISSEVSGNTIYF
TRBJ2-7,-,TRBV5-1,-,TGCGCCAGCAGCTTGGTTACGGGAAACTCCTACGAGCAGTACTTC,CASSLVTGNSYEQYF
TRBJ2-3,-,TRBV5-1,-,TGCGCCAGCAGCTTCAGAGGAACGAGCACAGATACGCAGTATTTT,CASSFRGTSTDTQYF
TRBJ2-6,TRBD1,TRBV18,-,TGTGCCAGCTCACCACCAACAGGGGGCTCTGGGGCCAACGTCCTGACTTTC,CASSPPTGGSGANVLTF
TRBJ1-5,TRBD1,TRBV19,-,TGTGCCAGTAGTAAACAGGGGAGTAATCAGCCCCAGCATTTT,CASSKQGSNQPQHF
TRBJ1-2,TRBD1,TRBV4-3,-,TGCGCCAGCAGCCAAGATGGCGGTTCAGGGGGCGCTGGCTACACCTTC,CASSQDGGSGGAGYTF
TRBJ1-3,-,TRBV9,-,TGTGCCAGCAGTATCTCTGGAAACACCATATATTTT,CASSISGNTIYF
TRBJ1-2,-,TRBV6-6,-,TGTGCCAGCAGTTATGGAGCGGGAACTAACTATGGCTACACCTTC,CASSYGAGTNYGYTF
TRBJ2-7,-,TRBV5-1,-,TGCGCCAGCAGCTTGGTACAGGCCAACGAGCAGTACTTC,CASSLVQANEQYF
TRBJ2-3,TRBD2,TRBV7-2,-,TGTGCCAGCAGCTTAGTGGCGGGAGCCAGCACAGATACGCAGTATTTT,CASSLVAGASTDTQYF
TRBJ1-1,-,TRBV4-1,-,TGCGCCAGCAGCCAAGAGGGGGGTGTAAGGACTGAAGCTTTCTTT,CASSQEGGVRTEAFF
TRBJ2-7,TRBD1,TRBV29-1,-,TGCAGCGTTCGACAGGGGTCTACCTACGAGCAGTACTTC,CSVRQGSTYEQYF
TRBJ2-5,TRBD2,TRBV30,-,TGTGCCTGGAACCTGGCGGGAGGTTCAGAGACCCAGTACTTC,CAWNLAGGSETQYF
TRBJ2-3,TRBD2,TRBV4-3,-,TGCGCCAGCAGCCAACAACGAGGGACTAGCGGGTACACAGATACGCAGTATTTT,CASSQQRGTSGYTDTQYF
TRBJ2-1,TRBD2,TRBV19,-,TGTGCCAGTATGGCTAGCGGGGGGAACTACAATGAGCAGTTCTTC,CASMASGGNYNEQFF
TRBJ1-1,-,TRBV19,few,TGTGCCAGTAGCGGGGGGACACGGCGCTTTATGAACACTGAAGCTTTCTTT,CASSGGTRRFMNTEAFF